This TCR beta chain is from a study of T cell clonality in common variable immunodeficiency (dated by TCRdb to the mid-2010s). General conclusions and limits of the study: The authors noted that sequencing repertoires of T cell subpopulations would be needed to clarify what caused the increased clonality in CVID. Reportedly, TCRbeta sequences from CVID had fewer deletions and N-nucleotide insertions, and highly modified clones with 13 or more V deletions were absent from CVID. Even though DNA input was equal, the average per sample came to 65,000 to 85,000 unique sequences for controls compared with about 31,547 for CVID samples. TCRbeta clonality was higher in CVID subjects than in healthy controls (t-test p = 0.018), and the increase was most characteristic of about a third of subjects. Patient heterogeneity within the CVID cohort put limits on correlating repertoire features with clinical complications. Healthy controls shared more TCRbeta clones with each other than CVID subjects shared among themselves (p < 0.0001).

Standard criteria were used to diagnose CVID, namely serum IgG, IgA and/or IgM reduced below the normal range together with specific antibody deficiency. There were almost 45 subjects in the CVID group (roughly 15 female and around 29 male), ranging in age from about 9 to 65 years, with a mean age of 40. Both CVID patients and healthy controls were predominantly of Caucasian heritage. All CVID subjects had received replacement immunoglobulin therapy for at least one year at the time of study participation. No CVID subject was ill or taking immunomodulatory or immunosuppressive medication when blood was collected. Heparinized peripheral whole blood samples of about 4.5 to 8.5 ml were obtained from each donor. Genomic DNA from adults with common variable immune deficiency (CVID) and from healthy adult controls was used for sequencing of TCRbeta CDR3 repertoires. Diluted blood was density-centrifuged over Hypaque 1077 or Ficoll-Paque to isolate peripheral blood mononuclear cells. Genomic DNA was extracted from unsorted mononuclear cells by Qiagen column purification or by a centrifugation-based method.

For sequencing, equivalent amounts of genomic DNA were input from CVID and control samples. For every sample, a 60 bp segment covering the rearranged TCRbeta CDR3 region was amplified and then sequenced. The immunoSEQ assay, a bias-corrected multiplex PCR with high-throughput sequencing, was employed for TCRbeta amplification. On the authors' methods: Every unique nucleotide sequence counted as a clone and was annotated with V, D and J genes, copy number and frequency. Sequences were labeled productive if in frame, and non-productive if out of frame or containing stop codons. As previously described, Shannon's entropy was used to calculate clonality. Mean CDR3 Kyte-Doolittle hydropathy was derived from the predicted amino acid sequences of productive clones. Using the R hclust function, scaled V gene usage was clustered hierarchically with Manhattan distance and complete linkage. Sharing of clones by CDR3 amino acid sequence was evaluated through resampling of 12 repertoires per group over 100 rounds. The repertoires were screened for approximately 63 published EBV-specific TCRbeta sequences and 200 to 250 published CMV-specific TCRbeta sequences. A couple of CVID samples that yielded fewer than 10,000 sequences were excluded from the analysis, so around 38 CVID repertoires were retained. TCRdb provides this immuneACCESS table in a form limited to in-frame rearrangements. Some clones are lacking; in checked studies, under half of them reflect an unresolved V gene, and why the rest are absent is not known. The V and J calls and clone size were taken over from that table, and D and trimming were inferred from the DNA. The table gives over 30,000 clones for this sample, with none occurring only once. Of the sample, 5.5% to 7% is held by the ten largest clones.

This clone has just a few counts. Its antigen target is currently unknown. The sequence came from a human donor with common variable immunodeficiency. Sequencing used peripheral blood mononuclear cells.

This receptor carries the CDR3 CAWSVPGAAGWGYTF. The part of the CDR3 DNA that was read is TGTGCCTGGAGTGTACCAGGGGCCGCAGGGTGGGGC. The V gene is TRBV30 and the J gene is TRBJ1-2, and the D gene may be TRBD1, 6 bases matching. The read halts 3 residues ahead of the CDR3 end, with the missing end drawn from the germline J gene. The germline V gene (reference sequence) specifies GTSNPN as CDR1 and SVGIG as CDR2. Counted from cysteine to phenylalanine, this CDR3 has 15 amino acids. Part of the CDR3 DNA is given, 36 bases translated from base 1.